This TCR beta chain was sequenced for a study of blood T cell repertoires in COVID-19. Across the study: Researchers got acute and convalescent COVID-19 samples from the United States, Italy and Spain. Nucleic acid was either cDNA or gDNA, and it came from T cells, B-cell-depleted T cells, or PBMCs.

Original data processing: Reference gene primer amplification yielded estimated nucleated cell counts. The protocol was immunoSEQ multiplex PCR, while the TCRdb copy is restricted to in-frame clones and leaves out a portion. V, J and clone size are those of that table, while D and trimming were read from the DNA. The data contain about 200,000 clones, around four fifths of them singletons. Enrollment of patients from Seattle took place during active infection, with longitudinal follow-up. The CDR3 is made up of 15 amino acids. V was pared by 4 bases and J by 8 bases, with 10 bases of the junction left unmatched. CDR1 SGHKS and CDR2 YYEKEE come from the germline V gene (reference sequence).

The clonotype originates from a man aged 55 to 70 with COVID-19, enrolled during active disease. The J gene is TRBJ2-4, the V gene TRBV5-5, with 9 positions matching TRBD2. Sequenced: peripheral blood. This chain's CDR3 is CASSPLAGRGDIQYF. CDR3 coding DNA: TGTGCCAGCAGCCCCCTAGCGGGAAGAGGAGACATTCAGTACTTC. Together with reference TRBV5-5 and TRBJ2-4, the CDR3 gives the full variable domain: DAGVTQSPTHLIKTRGQQVTLRCSPISGHKSVSWYQQVLGQGPQFIFQYYEKEERGRGNFPDRFSARQFPNYSSELNVNALLLGDSALYLCASSPLAGRGDIQYFGAGTRLSVL.